The rows below give T cell receptor beta chains drawn from one sample of a study of blood T cell repertoires in COVID-19. The protocol was immunoSEQ multiplex PCR, while the TCRdb copy is restricted to in-frame clones and leaves out a portion. The table has 95,000 to 150,000 clones, 86% seen once. The sample taken for sequencing was peripheral blood. These receptors came from a human donor in a cohort sampled during active COVID-19. CDR3s include the opening cysteine and the closing phenylalanine or tryptophan. The D gene is left open where the match is weak. Clone size is shown for a subset of rows, as once, few, many or a class of expanded clone.

D: TRBD1
size: -
J: TRBJ1-1
V: TRBV6-5
DNA: TGTGCCAGCAGTTATAACGGACAGGTGAACACTGAAGCTTTCTTT
CDR3: CASSYNGQVNTEAFF

D: TRBD2
size: -
J: TRBJ2-5
V: TRBV2
DNA: TGTGCCAGCACCTATGGACTAGCGGGAGGGCAGACCCAGTACTTC
CDR3: CASTYGLAGGQTQYF

D: -
size: once
J: TRBJ2-3
V: TRBV5-4
DNA: TGTGCCAGCAGCAAGGCCAGGGTTTCCACAGATACGCAGTATTTT
CDR3: CASSKARVSTDTQYF

D: -
size: -
J: TRBJ1-1
V: TRBV5-4
DNA: TGTGCCAGCAGCTCCCGCGTCGACAGTACTGAAGCTTTCTTT
CDR3: CASSSRVDSTEAFF

D: -
size: -
J: TRBJ2-1
V: TRBV7-2
DNA: TGTGCCAGCAGCTTAGTCCGGACAGAGACACACAATGAGCAGTTCTTC
CDR3: CASSLVRTETHNEQFF

D: TRBD1
size: -
J: TRBJ2-1
V: TRBV5-4
DNA: TGTGCCAGCAGTACCGGGACAGGGGGCATTAATGAGCAGTTCTTC
CDR3: CASSTGTGGINEQFF

D: -
size: -
J: TRBJ2-3
V: TRBV24-1
DNA: TGTGCCACCAGTGATTTGCAGGGTCTCGGGACAGATACGCAGTATTTT
CDR3: CATSDLQGLGTDTQYF

D: -
size: -
J: TRBJ1-3
V: TRBV7-2
DNA: TGTGCCAGCAGCTTGATTTGGCAGGAGGCTGGAAACACCATATATTTT
CDR3: CASSLIWQEAGNTIYF

D: TRBD2
size: -
J: TRBJ2-3
V: TRBV11-2
DNA: TGTGCCAGCAGCTTGTTTGGCGGGAGAACAGATACGCAGTATTTT
CDR3: CASSLFGGRTDTQYF

D: TRBD2
size: -
J: TRBJ2-3
V: TRBV5-1
DNA: TGCGCCAGCAAAGGGACTAGCGGGAATACAGATACGCAGTATTTT
CDR3: CASKGTSGNTDTQYF

D: -
size: -
J: TRBJ1-2
V: TRBV25-1
DNA: TGTGCCAGTTCGCCTTACAGGGACCTTAACTATGGCTACACCTTC
CDR3: CASSPYRDLNYGYTF

D: -
size: once
J: TRBJ2-5
V: TRBV7-2
DNA: TGTGCCAGCAGCTTATCAGGGATTGGGTCGGAGACCCAGTACTTC
CDR3: CASSLSGIGSETQYF

D: TRBD1
size: -
J: TRBJ1-2
V: TRBV5-1
DNA: TGCGCCAGCAGCTCGGGACAGGGGGGAGACTACACCTTC
CDR3: CASSSGQGGDYTF

D: -
size: -
J: TRBJ1-2
V: TRBV20-1
DNA: TGCAGTGGCCGGGGGGATGGCTACACCTTC
CDR3: CSGRGDGYTF

D: -
size: few
J: TRBJ1-5
V: TRBV7-2
DNA: TGTGCCAGCAGCTTCATCGGGGTTGATCAGCCCCAGCATTTT
CDR3: CASSFIGVDQPQHF

D: TRBD2
size: -
J: TRBJ2-7
V: TRBV7-9
DNA: TGTGCCAGCAGCGCCGGGACTAGTTCGAACTTC
CDR3: CASSAGTSSNF

D: -
size: -
J: TRBJ2-2
V: TRBV6-2/TRBV6-3
DNA: TGTGCCAGCAGTTACGGGCGGGTGAACACCGGGGAGCTGTTTTTT
CDR3: CASSYGRVNTGELFF

D: -
size: few
J: TRBJ2-1
V: TRBV3-1/TRBV3-2
DNA: TGTGCCAGCAGCCAAGCAAAACCGTCCGGTGAGCAGTTCTTC
CDR3: CASSQAKPSGEQFF

D: TRBD1
size: few
J: TRBJ1-2
V: TRBV5-1
DNA: TGCGCCAGCAGCTTGGGTCCGGGACAGGGTGATGGCTACACCTTC
CDR3: CASSLGPGQGDGYTF

D: TRBD1
size: few
J: TRBJ2-1
V: TRBV10-1
DNA: TGCGCCAGCTCAGGGGGAGTCTACAATGAGCAGTTCTTC
CDR3: CASSGGVYNEQFF

D: -
size: -
J: TRBJ2-1
V: TRBV9
DNA: TGTGCCAGCAGCGTAGACATCGGAGGTGAGCAGTTCTTC
CDR3: CASSVDIGGEQFF

D: -
size: once
J: TRBJ2-3
V: TRBV25-1
DNA: TGTGCCAGCAGTGAATCCCCCAGGAGCACAGATACGCAGTATTTT
CDR3: CASSESPRSTDTQYF

D: -
size: -
J: TRBJ2-6
V: TRBV6-2/TRBV6-3
DNA: TGTGCCAGCAGTGACTTGACAGGCTCTGGGGCCAACGTCCTGACTTTC
CDR3: CASSDLTGSGANVLTF

D: -
size: few
J: TRBJ1-2
V: TRBV7-3
DNA: TGTGCCAGCAGCTTAACCCCCATGGCAGGAGGCTACACCTTC
CDR3: CASSLTPMAGGYTF

D: TRBD1
size: -
J: TRBJ1-3
V: TRBV7-2
DNA: TGTGCCAGCAGCTCCAGGCGACAGGGCTGGGCTGGAAACACCATATATTTT
CDR3: CASSSRRQGWAGNTIYF

D: -
size: once
J: TRBJ1-4
V: TRBV5-1
DNA: TGCGCCAGCAGCTTGGGGACGGCGGGTGAAAAACTGTTTTTT
CDR3: CASSLGTAGEKLFF

D: TRBD2
size: -
J: TRBJ2-7
V: TRBV5-1
DNA: TGCGCCAGCAGCTTGGGAGTGTCTAGCGGATCTCTTATCTACGAGCAGTACTTC
CDR3: CASSLGVSSGSLIYEQYF

D: TRBD1
size: -
J: TRBJ2-7
V: TRBV2
DNA: TGTGCCAGCAAGGGTACAGGGGATAGCTACGAGCAGTACTTC
CDR3: CASKGTGDSYEQYF

D: -
size: -
J: TRBJ2-1
V: TRBV9
DNA: TGTGCCAGCAGCGTAGAGGCCAGGATGGAGCAGTTCTTC
CDR3: CASSVEARMEQFF

D: -
size: -
J: TRBJ1-2
V: TRBV18
DNA: TGTGCCAGCTCGCCCCGGGGGAGTATAGTTGATGGCTACACCTTC
CDR3: CASSPRGSIVDGYTF

D: -
size: -
J: TRBJ2-7
V: TRBV2
DNA: TGTGCCAGCAAGTCGAATTACGGCGAGCAGTACTTC
CDR3: CASKSNYGEQYF

D: TRBD2
size: -
J: TRBJ2-3
V: TRBV6-2/TRBV6-3
DNA: TGTGCCAGCAGTTTTAGGACTAGCGGGAGCAGCACAGATACGCAGTATTTT
CDR3: CASSFRTSGSSTDTQYF

D: -
size: -
J: TRBJ2-3
V: TRBV24-1
DNA: TGTGCCACCGGGACTTCTCCGGATACGCAGTATTTT
CDR3: CATGTSPDTQYF

D: TRBD2
size: -
J: TRBJ2-7
V: TRBV6-2/TRBV6-3
DNA: TGTGCCAGCAGTTATACTAGCGGGAGGAACGAGCAGTACTTC
CDR3: CASSYTSGRNEQYF

D: -
size: -
J: TRBJ1-1
V: TRBV7-3
DNA: TGTGCCAGCAGCTTAGGGCAGGGGAACACTGAAGCTTTCTTT
CDR3: CASSLGQGNTEAFF

D: -
size: -
J: TRBJ2-5
V: TRBV28
DNA: TGTGCCAGCAGTTTGGCTAGTTGGGAGACCCAGTACTTC
CDR3: CASSLASWETQYF